This TCR beta chain was sequenced in a study of Graves' ophthalmopathy and Graves' hyperthyroidism. Study overall: Peripheral blood samples were taken at initial diagnosis, before any treatment.

CDR3 regions of TCR beta were amplified from RNA transcripts. Second-round multiplex PCR followed a first-round RT-PCR using HTBI primers. TCRdb fed the multiplex PCR reads into MiXCR, producing one record per CDR3 protein. The sample includes about 160,000 distinct CDR3 sequences, 35% to 50% of them seen just once. Ten or more counts support this clonotype. Serum thyroxine and TRAb, along with clinical symptoms, thyroid ultrasound and orbital computed tomography, were what diagnosis relied on. Per the germline V gene, CDR1 is MNHNS and CDR2 is SASEGT. CDR3 length: 15 residues. The V gene lost 3 bases and the J gene lost 4 bases, with 13 bases spanning the gap.

The material sequenced was peripheral blood. This chain uses TRBV6-1 with TRBJ1-3; no reliable D call. The clonotype was recovered from a man in his thirties or forties with Graves' ophthalmopathy. DNA for the CDR3: TGTGCCAGCAGTGACCGGACCTCAAGAGGAAACACCATATATTTT. It specifies CASSDRTSRGNTIYF.